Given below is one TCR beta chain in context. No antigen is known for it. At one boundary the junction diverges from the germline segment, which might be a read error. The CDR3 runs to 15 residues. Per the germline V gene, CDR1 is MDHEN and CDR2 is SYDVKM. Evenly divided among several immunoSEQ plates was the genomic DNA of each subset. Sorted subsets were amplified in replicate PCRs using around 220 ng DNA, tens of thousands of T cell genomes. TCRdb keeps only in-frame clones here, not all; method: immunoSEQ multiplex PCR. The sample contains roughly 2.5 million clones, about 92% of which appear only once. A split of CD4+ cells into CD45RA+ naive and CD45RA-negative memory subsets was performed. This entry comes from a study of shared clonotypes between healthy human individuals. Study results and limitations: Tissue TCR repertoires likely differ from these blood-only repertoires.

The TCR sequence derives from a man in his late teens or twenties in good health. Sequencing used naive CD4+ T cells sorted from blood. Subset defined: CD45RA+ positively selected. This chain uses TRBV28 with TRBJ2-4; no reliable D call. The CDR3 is CASSAELKSRSSPLF. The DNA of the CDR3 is TGTGCCAGCAGTGCCGAACTCAAGAGCAGGTCCTCCCCACTCTTC. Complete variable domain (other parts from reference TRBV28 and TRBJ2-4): DVKVTQSSRYLVKRTGEKVFLECVQDMDHENMFWYRQDPGLGLRLIYFSYDVKMKEKGDIPEGYSVSREKKERFSLILESASTNQTSMYLCASSAELKSRSSPLFGAGTRLSVL.